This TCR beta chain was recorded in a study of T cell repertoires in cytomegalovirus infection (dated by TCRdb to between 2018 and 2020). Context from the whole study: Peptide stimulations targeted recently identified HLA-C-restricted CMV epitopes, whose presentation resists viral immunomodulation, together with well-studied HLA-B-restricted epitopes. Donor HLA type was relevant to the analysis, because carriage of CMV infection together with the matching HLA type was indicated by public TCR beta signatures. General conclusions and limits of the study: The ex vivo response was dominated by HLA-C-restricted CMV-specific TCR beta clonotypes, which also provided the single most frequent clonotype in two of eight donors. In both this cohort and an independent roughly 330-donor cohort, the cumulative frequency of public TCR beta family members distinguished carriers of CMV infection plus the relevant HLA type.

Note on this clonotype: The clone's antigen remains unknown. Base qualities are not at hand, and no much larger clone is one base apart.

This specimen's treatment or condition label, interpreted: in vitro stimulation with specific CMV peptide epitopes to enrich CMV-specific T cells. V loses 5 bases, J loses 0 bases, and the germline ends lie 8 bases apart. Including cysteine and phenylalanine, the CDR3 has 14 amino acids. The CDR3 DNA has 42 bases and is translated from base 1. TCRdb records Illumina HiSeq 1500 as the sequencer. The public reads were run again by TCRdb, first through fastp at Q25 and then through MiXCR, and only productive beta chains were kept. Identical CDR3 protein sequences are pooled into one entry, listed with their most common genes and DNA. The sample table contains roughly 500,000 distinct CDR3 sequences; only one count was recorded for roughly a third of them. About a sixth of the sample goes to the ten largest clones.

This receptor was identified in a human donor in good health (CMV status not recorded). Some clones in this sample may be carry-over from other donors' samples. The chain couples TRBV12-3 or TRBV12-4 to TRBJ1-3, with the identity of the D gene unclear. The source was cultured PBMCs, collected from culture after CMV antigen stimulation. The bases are TGTGCCAGCAGTCAGACCTTCTCTGGAAACACCATATATTTT. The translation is CASSQTFSGNTIYF.